This TCR beta chain is drawn from a study of cytotoxic CD8 clonotypes in ibrutinib-treated CLL. The assay was immunoSEQ multiplex PCR, and TCRdb's table has in-frame clones only and misses some. Of around 160,000 clones in the sample, about 88% were seen once. Germline V gene sequence: CDR1 SGHRS, CDR2 YFSETQ. Trimming took off 1 base at V and 9 bases at J, with 8 bases between the two ends. This CDR3 region has 12 residues. J is TRBJ1-5 and V is TRBV5-1; no definite D call. This TCR derives from a human donor with chronic lymphocytic leukemia. Sequencing used PBMCs, obtained at disease progression, from a patient treated with ibrutinib. CDR3 loop: CASSLNEGPQHF. The CDR3 DNA sequence: TGCGCCAGCAGCTTGAATGAGGGGCCCCAGCATTTT.